The subject of this entry is one T cell receptor (beta chain). Its antigen is as yet unknown. The sample originates from a study of blood T cells in healthy people across ages. Trimming removed 4 bases from V and 5 bases from J, with 12 bases in between. The CDR3 sequence is 13 residues long. CDR1 is DFQATT, CDR2 SNEGSKA, per germline (reference sequence). For the second PCR, which ran for about 6 to 11 cycles, a sample-barcoded 5' primer and a J-beta primer mix were used. Each cDNA molecule was tagged by a template-switch adaptor with 12 random nucleotides. Via MiXCR, TCRdb re-called the 5' RACE reads, giving one row per CDR3 protein. The sample yields about 640,000 distinct CDR3 sequences, roughly 53% seen once. Overall study results and limits: Long-lived donors had more naive CD4+ cells and higher diversity than aged donors.

PBMCs, at least 6 million per sample, were isolated. This rearrangement joins TRBV20-1 to TRBJ1-5; D is unresolved. This TCR was recovered from a man aged 60 to 75 in good health. Sequences were obtained from blood. The CDR3 spells CSAIRGSHQPQHF. CDR3 in DNA: TGCAGTGCTATACGAGGTTCCCATCAGCCCCAGCATTTT.